This T cell receptor beta chain was found in a study of T cells in Graves' hyperthyroidism and ophthalmopathy (dated by TCRdb to about 2019). For the wider study: Peripheral blood was collected at initial diagnosis, before any treatment. Whether ophthalmopathy could be predicted prospectively was tested in an independent validation cohort made up of roughly 20 hyperthyroidism patients plus 17 patients who later progressed to ophthalmopathy. In about 6 Graves' hyperthyroidism patients, the study also compared T-cell repertoires from thyroid tissue with T-cell repertoires from blood. Once sampling was done, hyperthyroidism patients were given methimazole at a starting dose of 30 mg daily, whereas ophthalmopathy patients were given high-dose intravenous methylprednisolone. The 90 to 100 discovery patients were randomly divided into training and test sets at a 7:3 ratio. According to the paper, TCR Vbeta CDR3 sequencing was carried out on approximately 140 peripheral blood samples, which came from some 41 ophthalmopathy, under 80 hyperthyroidism and roughly 17 progressor patients. TCR V-J signatures able to tell the groups apart were searched for in a discovery cohort of some 100 patients, of whom approximately 40 had Graves' ophthalmopathy and 55 to 65 had stable Graves' hyperthyroidism. The paper's findings and limits, for the study overall: Ophthalmopathy was separated from stable hyperthyroidism by a 13 V-J signature model, with approximately 85% sensitivity and 81% to 82% specificity obtained in cross-validation and 80%/75% obtained in testing. No statistical method was used to set the sample size in advance, and investigators knew the group allocation. During validation, the model predicted progression to ophthalmopathy a median of approximately 6.5 months ahead of onset, with approximately 71% sensitivity and 72.22% specificity. Blood samples also contained most of the expanded thyroid clonotypes (frequency above 0.001), which suggests that blood repertoires may reflect thyroid immune responses.

Sequences SNHLY (CDR1) and FYNNEI (CDR2) are obtained from the germline V gene. The CDR3 goes from the cysteine to the phenylalanine over 14 residues. Only the CDR3 DNA is retained, 42 bases long and in frame from the first base. The junction shows trimming of 8 bases on V and 6 bases on J, and the gene matches do not reach 12 bases of it. To note about this clonotype: Its antigen has not been determined. A read error may explain this, as a much larger clone is one base away.

Amplification of TCR beta CDR3 regions was carried out from RNA transcripts. The TCR CDR3 was subjected to a first round of RT-PCR using the HTBI primer set and the Qiagen OneStep RT-PCR kit. A second multiplex PCR round built the libraries, followed by size selection and purification. Paired-end sequencing of the libraries was performed with 100 bp reads on an Illumina HiSeq2000. The authors' pipeline ran thus. SOAPnuke was used to process the raw data, throwing out any read that contained adapters or uncalled bases, had a mean Phred below 15, or lacked an exact constant-primer or identifier match. COPE v1.2.5 was used to merge the high-quality paired reads, and each unique nucleotide sequence was defined as a clonotype. MiTCR v1.1 was used to align the clonotypes against IMGT TRBV, TRBD and TRBJ reference segments. The analysis included only V-J combinations with a frequency above 0.0001, which together covered more than 99% of the repertoires. A TCS score was defined as the ratio of F50 (clonal expansion) to E x V (chaos), with BLOSUM62-based TCRdist applied between CDR3 peptides within each V-J. Welch's t-statistics and random forest reduced 514 V-J features to fewer than 15, which were used in a naive Bayes classifier (R e1071). The public reads were reprocessed in TCRdb via fastp at Q25 and MiXCR, keeping in-frame beta chains. When rows share a CDR3 protein, they turn into one entry using the most common DNA and genes. These V and J calls derive from TCRdb rather than the authors' analysis. The sample contains some 510,000 distinct CDR3 sequences, around 21% of them found a single time. The ten largest clones add up to 26% of the sample.

Graves' hyperthyroidism was defined as stable when no progression to ophthalmopathy occurred over 18 months of follow-up. The hyperthyroidism patients were between 18 and 65 years old and newly diagnosed, with a disease duration of less than 2 months. Patients with uncontrolled infections, other autoimmune diseases, pregnancy or lactation were excluded. Clinical symptoms, serum thyroxine and TRAb, thyroid ultrasound, and orbital computed tomography formed the basis for the diagnoses. PBMCs were separated from 10 ml of fresh peripheral blood using Ficoll-Paque density gradient centrifugation. Total RNA was extracted with Trizol reagent, and quality was checked on an Agilent 2100 Bioanalyzer.

Sequencing was done on a sample of blood. The receptor comes from a man between 18 and 29 years old with Graves' hyperthyroidism. This chain joins TRBV2 to TRBJ1-1; the junction holds 7 bases that match TRBD1. The DNA is as follows: TGTGCCAGCTGCACAGGGGAGATGAGGGCTGAAGCTTTCTTT. This translates into CASCTGEMRAEAFF.